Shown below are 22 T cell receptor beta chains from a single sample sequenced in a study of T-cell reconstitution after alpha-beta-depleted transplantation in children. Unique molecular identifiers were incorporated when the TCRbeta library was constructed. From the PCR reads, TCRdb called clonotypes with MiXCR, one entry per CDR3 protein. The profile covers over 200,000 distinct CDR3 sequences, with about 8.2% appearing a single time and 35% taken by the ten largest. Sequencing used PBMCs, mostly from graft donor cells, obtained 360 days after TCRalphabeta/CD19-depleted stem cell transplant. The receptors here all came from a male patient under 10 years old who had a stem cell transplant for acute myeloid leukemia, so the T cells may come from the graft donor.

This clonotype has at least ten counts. The CDR3 protein is CASSSTAVIGELFF. CDR3 DNA: TGTGCCAGCAGTTCTACTGCAGTGATCGGGGAGCTGTTTTTT. The chain employs TRBV6-5 and TRBJ2-2; D is uncertain. The CDR3 is made up of 14 amino acids. Trimming cost V 4 bases and J 7 bases, with 13 bases left between them. Per the germline V gene, CDR1 is MNHEY and CDR2 is SVGAGI.

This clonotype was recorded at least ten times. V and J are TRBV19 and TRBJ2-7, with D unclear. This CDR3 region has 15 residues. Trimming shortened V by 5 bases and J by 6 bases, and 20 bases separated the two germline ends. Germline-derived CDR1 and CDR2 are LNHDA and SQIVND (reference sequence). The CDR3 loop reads CASSLNWLSGSEQYF. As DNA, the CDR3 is TGTGCCAGTAGTCTTAATTGGCTCTCAGGTTCCGAGCAGTACTTC. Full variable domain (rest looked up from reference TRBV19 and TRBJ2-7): DGGITQSPKYLFRKEGQNVTLSCEQNLNHDAMYWYRQDPGQGLRLIYYSQIVNDFQKGDIAEGYSVSREKKESFPLTVTSAQKNPTAFYLCASSLNWLSGSEQYFGPGTRLTVT.

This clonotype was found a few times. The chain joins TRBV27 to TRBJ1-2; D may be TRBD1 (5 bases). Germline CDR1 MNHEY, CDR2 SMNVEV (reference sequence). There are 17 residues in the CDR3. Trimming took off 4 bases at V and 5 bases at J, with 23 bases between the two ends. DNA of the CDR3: TGTGCCAGCAGTTCTCAGGGTGTGTCCGTGTTCAAGTATGGCTACACCTTC. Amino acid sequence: CASSSQGVSVFKYGYTF.

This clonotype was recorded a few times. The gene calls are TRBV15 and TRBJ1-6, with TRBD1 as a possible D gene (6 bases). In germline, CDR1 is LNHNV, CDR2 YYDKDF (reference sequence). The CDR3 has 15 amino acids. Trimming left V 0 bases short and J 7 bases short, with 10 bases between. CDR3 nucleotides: TGTGCCACCAGCAGAGATTGGCAGGGGAATTCACCCCTCCACTTT. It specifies CATSRDWQGNSPLHF.

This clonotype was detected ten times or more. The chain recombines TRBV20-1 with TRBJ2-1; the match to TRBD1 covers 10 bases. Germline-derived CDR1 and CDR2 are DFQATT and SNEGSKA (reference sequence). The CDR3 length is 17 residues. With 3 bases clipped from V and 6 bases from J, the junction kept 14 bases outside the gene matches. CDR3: CSASNPTGGEGRNEQFF. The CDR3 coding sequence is TGCAGTGCTAGTAACCCGACAGGGGGCGAAGGCCGCAATGAGCAGTTCTTC.

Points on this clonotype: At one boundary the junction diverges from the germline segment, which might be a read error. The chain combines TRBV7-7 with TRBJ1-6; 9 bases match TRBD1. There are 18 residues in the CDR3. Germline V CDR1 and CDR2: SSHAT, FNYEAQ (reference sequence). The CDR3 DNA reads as TGTGCTAGCAGCTTAGCGACCGGGACAGGGACCTATAATTCACCCCTCCACTTT. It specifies CASSLATGTGTYNSPLHF.

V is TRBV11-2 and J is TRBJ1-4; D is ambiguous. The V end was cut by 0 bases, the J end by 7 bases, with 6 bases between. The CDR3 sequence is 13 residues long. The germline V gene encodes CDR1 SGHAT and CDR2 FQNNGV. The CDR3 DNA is TGTGCCAGCAGCTTAGATCTGGGTGAAAAACTGTTTTTT. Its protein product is CASSLDLGEKLFF.

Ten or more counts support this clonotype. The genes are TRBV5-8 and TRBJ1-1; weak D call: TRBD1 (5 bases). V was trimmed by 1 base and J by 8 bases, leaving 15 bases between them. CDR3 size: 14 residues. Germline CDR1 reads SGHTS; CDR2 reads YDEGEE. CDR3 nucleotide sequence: TGTGCCAGCAGCTTGCGGCTCCGGGAGGGGGAAGCTTTCTTT. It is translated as CASSLRLREGEAFF.

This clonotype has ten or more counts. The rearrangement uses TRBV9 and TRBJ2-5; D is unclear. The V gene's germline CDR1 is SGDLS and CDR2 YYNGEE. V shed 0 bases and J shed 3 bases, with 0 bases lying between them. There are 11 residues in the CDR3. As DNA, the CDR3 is TGTGCCAGCAGCGTAGAAGAGACCCAGTACTTC. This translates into CASSVEETQYF.

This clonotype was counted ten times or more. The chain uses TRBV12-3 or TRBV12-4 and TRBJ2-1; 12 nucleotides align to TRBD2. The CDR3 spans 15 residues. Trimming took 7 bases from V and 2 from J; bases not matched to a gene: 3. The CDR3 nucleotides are TGTGCCAGCACCACTAGCGGGGGGACCTACAATGAGCAGTTCTTC. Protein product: CASTTSGGTYNEQFF.

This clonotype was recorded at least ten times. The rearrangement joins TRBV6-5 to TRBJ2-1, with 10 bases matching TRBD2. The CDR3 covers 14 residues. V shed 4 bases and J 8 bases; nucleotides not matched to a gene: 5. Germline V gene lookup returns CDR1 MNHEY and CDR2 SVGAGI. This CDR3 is CASSSSGRGDEQFF. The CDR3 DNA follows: TGTGCCAGCAGTTCGAGCGGGAGGGGGGATGAGCAGTTCTTC.

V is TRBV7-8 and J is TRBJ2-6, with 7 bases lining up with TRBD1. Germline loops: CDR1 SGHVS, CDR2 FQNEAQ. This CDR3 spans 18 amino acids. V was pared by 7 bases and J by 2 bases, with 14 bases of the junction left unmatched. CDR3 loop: CASTLGPGGSAGANVLTF. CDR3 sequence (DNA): TGTGCCAGCACTCTAGGGCCAGGGGGTTCCGCTGGGGCCAACGTCCTGACTTTC.

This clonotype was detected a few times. The CDR3 DNA reads as TGTGCCACCAGCGGTCGGGTCTCCAATCAGCCCCAGCATTTT. Its translation: CATSGRVSNQPQHF. The chain links TRBV15 to TRBJ1-5; no definite D call. This CDR3 comprises 14 residues. V was cut by 5 bases and J by 3 bases, with 11 bases left in between. Per the germline V gene, CDR1 is LNHNV and CDR2 is YYDKDF (reference sequence). The variable domain in full, with the rest retrieved from reference TRBV15 and TRBJ1-5, is DAMVIQNPRYQVTQFGKPVTLSCSQTLNHNVMYWYQQKSSQAPKLLFHYYDKDFNNEADTPDNFQSRRPNTSFCFLDIRSPGLGDTAMYLCATSGRVSNQPQHFGDGTRLSIL.

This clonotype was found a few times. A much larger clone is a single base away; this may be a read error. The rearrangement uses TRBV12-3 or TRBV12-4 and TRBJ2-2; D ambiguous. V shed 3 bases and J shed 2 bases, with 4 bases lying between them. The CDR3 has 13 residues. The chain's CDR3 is CASSFSNTGELFF. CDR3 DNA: TGTGCCAGCAGTTTTAGCAACACCGGGGAGCTGTTTTTT.

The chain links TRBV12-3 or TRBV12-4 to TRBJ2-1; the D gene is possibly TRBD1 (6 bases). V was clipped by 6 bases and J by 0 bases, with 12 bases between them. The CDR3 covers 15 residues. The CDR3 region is CASRRDTYSYNEQFF. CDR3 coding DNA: TGTGCCAGCAGAAGGGACACTTACTCCTACAATGAGCAGTTCTTC.

The DNA of the CDR3 is TGTGCCAGCAGTTTGTATAAAGGTTCCCAGCATTTT. Translating gives CASSLYKGSQHF. This rearrangement joins TRBV12-3 or TRBV12-4 to TRBJ1-5, with no clear D. With 3 bases removed from V and 11 bases from J, the gap between germline ends came to 11 bases. The CDR3 is made up of 12 amino acids.

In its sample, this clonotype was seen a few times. Written as DNA, the CDR3 is TGTGCCACCAGCAGAGTCGAGGCAGGGGCCTACAATGAGCAGTTCTTC. It encodes CATSRVEAGAYNEQFF. This rearrangement joins TRBV15 to TRBJ2-1, with a tentative D call TRBD1 (6 bases). V was clipped by 1 base and J by 2 bases, with 12 bases between them. Germline V gene sequence: CDR1 LNHNV, CDR2 YYDKDF (reference sequence). The CDR3 is made up of 16 amino acids.

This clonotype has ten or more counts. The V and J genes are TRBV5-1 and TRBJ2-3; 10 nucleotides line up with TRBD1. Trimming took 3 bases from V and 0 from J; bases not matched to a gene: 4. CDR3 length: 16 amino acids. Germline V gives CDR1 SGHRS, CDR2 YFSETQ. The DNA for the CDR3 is TGCGCCAGCAGCTCGGGACAGGGGAGGAGCACAGATACGCAGTATTTT. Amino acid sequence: CASSSGQGRSTDTQYF. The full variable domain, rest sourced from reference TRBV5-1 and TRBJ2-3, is KAGVTQTPRYLIKTRGQQVTLSCSPISGHRSVSWYQQTPGQGLQFLFEYFSETQRNKGNFPGRFSGRQFSNSRSEMNVSTLELGDSALYLCASSSGQGRSTDTQYFGPGTRLTVL.

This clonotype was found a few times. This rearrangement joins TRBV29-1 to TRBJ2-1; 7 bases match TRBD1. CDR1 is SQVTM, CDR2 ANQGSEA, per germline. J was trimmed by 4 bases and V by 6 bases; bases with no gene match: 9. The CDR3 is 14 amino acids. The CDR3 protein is CSVSRDSPYNEQFF. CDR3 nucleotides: TGCAGCGTCTCCCGGGACAGCCCTTACAATGAGCAGTTCTTC.

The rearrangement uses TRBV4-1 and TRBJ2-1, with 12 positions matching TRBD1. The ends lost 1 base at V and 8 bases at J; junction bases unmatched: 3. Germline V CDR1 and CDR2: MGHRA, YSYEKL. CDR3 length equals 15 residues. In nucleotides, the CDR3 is TGCGCCAGCAGCCAAGTCGGGACAGGGGGCGATGAGCAGTTCTTC. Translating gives CASSQVGTGGDEQFF.

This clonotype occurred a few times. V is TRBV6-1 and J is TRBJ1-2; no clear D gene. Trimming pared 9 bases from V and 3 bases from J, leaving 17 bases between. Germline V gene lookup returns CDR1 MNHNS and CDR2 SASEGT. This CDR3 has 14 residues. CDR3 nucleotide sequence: TGTGCCAGTGACCTACTAGCGGGAGACTATGGCTACACCTTC. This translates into CASDLLAGDYGYTF.

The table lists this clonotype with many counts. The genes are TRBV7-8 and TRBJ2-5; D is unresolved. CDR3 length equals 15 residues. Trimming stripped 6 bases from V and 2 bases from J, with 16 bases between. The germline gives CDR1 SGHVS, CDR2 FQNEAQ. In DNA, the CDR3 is TGTGCCAGCAGTCCCCTGGGGTACCCACAAGAGACCCAGTACTTC. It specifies CASSPLGYPQETQYF. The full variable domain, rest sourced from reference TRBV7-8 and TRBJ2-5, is GAGVSQSPRYKVAKRGQDVALRCDPISGHVSLFWYQQALGQGPEFLTYFQNEAQLDKSGLPSDRFFAERPEGSVSTLKIQRTQQEDSAVYLCASSPLGYPQETQYFGPGTRLLVL.